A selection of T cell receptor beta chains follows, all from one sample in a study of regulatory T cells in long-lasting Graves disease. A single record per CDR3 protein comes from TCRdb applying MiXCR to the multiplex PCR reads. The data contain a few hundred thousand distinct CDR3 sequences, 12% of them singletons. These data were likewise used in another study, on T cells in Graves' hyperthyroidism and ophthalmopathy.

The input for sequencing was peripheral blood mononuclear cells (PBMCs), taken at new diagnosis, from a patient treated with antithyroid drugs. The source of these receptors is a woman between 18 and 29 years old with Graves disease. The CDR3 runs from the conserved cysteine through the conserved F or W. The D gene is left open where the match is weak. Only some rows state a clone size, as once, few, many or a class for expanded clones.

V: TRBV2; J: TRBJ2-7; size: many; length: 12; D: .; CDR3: CASSLTSYEQYF; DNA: TGTGCCAGCAGCCTGACTTCCTACGAGCAGTACTTC
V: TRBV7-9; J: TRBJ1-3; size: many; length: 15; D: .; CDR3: CASSLVSRDGNTIYF; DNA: TGTGCCAGCAGCTTAGTATCCCGGGACGGAAACACCATATATTTT
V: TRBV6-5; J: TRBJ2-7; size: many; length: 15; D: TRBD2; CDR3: CASSSWTSDDYEQYF; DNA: TGTGCCAGCAGTTCCTGGACTAGCGATGACTACGAGCAGTACTTC
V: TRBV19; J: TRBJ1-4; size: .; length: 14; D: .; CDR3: CASTARGLSEKLFF; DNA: TGTGCCAGTACCGCCAGGGGTCTGAGTGAAAAACTGTTTTTT
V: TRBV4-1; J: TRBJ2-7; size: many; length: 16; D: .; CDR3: CASSQGHGGLAHEQYF; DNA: TGCGCCAGCAGCCAAGGTCATGGAGGACTGGCCCACGAGCAGTACTTC
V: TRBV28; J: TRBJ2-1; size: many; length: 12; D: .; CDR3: CASSLGVGKQFF; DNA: TGTGCCAGCAGTTTAGGTGTTGGTAAGCAGTTCTTC
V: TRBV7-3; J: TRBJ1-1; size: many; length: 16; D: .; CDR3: CASSLMGRGFGTEAFF; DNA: TGTGCCAGCAGCTTAATGGGACGCGGTTTCGGGACTGAAGCTTTCTTT
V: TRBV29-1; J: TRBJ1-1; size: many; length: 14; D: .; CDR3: CSVELARWNTEAFF; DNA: TGCAGCGTTGAATTAGCCAGATGGAACACTGAAGCTTTCTTT
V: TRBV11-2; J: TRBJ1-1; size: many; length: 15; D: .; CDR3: CASSFRYLEGSEAFF; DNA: TGTGCCAGCAGCTTTCGGTACCTTGAGGGCTCTGAAGCTTTCTTT
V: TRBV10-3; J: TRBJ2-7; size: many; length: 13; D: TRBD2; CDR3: CAMASGPTYEQYF; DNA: TGTGCGATGGCTAGCGGGCCGACCTACGAGCAGTACTTC
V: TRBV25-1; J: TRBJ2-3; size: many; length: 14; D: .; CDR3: CASSERGITDTQYF; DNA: TGTGCCAGCAGTGAAAGGGGGATCACAGATACGCAGTATTTT
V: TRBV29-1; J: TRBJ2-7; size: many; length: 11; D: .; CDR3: CSFTWGYEQYF; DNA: TGCAGCTTTACCTGGGGTTACGAGCAGTACTTC
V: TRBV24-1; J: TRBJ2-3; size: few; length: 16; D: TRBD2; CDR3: CATSGGAWLSTDTQYF; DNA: TGTGCCACCTCGGGGGGGGCCTGGCTTAGCACAGACACGCAGTATTTT
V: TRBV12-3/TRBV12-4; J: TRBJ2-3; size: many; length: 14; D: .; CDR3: CASSPTGLTDTQYF; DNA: TGTGCCAGCAGTCCCACAGGACTCACAGATACGCAGTATTTT
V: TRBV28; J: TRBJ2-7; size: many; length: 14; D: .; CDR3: CASSLFRTDYEQYF; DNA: TGTGCCAGCAGTTTATTTCGGACAGACTACGAGCAGTACTTC
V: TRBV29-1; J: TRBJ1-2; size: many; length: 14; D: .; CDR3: CSVGGTTIGRGYTF; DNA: TGCAGCGTCGGAGGGACAACCATCGGCCGCGGCTACACCTTC
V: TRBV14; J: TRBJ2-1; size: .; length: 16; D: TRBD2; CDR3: CASSQVEAGYYNEQFF; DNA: TGTGCCAGCAGCCAAGTTGAAGCGGGATACTACAATGAGCAGTTCTTC
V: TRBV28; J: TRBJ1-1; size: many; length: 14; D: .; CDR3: CASSRQRANTEAFF; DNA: TGTGCCAGCAGTCGCCAGAGGGCGAACACTGAAGCTTTCTTT
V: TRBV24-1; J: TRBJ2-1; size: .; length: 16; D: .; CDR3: CATSEGTGYPWFEQFF; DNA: TGTGCCACCAGTGAGGGGACGGGATACCCTTGGTTTGAGCAGTTCTTC
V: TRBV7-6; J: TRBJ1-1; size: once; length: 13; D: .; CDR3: CTSSPQVNTEAFF; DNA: TGTACCAGCAGCCCACAGGTGAACACTGAAGCTTTCTTT
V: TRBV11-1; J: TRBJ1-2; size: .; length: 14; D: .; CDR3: CASSLRGTRNGYTF; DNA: TGTGCCAGCAGCTTAAGAGGAACGAGGAATGGCTACACCTTC
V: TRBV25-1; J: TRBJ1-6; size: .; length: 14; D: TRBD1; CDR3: CASSEFTGGSPLHF; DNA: TGTGCCAGCAGTGAATTTACAGGGGGCTCACCCCTCCACTTT
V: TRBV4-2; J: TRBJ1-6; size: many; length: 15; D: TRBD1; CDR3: CASSQGQGYNSPLHF; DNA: TGTGCCAGCAGCCAAGGACAGGGGTATAATTCACCCCTCCACTTT
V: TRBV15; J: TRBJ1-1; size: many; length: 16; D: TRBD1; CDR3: CATSRVGTGGWTEAFF; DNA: TGTGCCACCAGCAGAGTAGGGACAGGGGGCTGGACTGAAGCTTTCTTT
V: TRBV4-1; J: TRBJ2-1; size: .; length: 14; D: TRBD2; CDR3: CASSPRTSGHEQFF; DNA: TGCGCCAGCAGCCCGCGGACTAGCGGTCATGAGCAGTTCTTC
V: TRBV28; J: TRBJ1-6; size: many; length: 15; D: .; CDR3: CASSLRGISSSPLHF; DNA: TGTGCCAGCAGTCTAAGAGGGATTTCCAGTTCACCCCTCCACTTT
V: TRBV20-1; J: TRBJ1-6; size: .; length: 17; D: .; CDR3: CSARTALVSSYNSPLHF; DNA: TGCAGTGCTAGAACGGCTTTAGTTAGCTCCTATAATTCACCCCTCCACTTT
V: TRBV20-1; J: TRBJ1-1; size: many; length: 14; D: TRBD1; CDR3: CSASWDRVNTEAFF; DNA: TGCAGTGCCAGTTGGGACAGGGTGAACACTGAAGCTTTCTTT
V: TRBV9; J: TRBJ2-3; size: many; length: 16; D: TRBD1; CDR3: CASSLSEGQGADTQYF; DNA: TGTGCCAGCAGCCTCTCGGAGGGACAGGGGGCAGATACGCAGTATTTT
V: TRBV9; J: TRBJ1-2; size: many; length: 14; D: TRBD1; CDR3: CASSVGTGVYGYTF; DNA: TGTGCCAGCAGCGTAGGGACAGGGGTTTATGGCTACACCTTC
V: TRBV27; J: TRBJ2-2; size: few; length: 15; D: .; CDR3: CANSIQQGRTGELFF; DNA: TGTGCCAACAGCATCCAACAGGGGAGGACCGGGGAGCTGTTTTTT
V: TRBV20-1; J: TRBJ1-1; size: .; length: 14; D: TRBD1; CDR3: CSARPEQGETEAFF; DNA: TGCAGTGCTAGACCGGAACAGGGGGAGACTGAAGCTTTCTTT
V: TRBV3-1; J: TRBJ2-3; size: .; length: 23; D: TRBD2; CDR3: CASSQDTFIRRLAGGRDTDTQYF; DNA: TGTGCCAGCAGCCAAGATACCTTTATTCGGCGGCTAGCGGGGGGGCGTGACACAGATACGCAGTATTTT
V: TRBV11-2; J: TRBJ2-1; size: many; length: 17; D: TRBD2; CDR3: CASSLITSGNPYNEQFF; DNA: TGTGCCAGCAGCTTAATTACCAGCGGGAATCCCTACAATGAGCAGTTCTTC
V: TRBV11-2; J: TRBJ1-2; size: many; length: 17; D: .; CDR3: CASSLTAVRPPNYGYTF; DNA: TGTGCCAGCAGCTTAACAGCAGTCAGACCACCCAACTATGGCTACACCTTC
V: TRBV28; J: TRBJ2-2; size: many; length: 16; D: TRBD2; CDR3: CASRPFGTKNTGELFF; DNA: TGTGCCAGCCGACCCTTCGGGACTAAGAACACCGGGGAGCTGTTTTTT
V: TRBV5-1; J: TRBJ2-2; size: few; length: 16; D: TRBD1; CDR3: CASSLVQGAPIGELFF; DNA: TGCGCCAGCAGCTTGGTACAGGGGGCGCCTATCGGGGAGCTGTTTTTT
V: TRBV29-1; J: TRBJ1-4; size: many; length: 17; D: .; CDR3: CSVVWVAGEGLGEKLFF; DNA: TGCAGCGTTGTATGGGTGGCCGGAGAGGGCCTGGGGGAAAAACTGTTTTTT
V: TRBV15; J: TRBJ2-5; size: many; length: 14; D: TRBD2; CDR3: CATSSGGVRETQYF; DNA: TGTGCCACCAGCAGCGGGGGGGTCCGAGAGACCCAGTACTTC
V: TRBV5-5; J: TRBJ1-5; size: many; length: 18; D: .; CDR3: CASSQSSGHVKISQPQHF; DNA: TGTGCCAGCAGCCAGTCCTCGGGGCACGTTAAAATTAGTCAGCCCCAGCATTTT
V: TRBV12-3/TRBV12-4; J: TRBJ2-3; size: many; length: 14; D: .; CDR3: CASSPKWKGDTQYF; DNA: TGTGCCAGCAGTCCGAAATGGAAGGGGGATACGCAGTATTTT
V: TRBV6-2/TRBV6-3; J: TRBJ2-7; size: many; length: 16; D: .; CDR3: CASSYYPERLTYEQYF; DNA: TGTGCCAGCAGTTACTACCCCGAAAGGCTGACCTACGAGCAGTACTTC
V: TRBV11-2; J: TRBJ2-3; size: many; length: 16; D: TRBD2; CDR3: CASSFTPAGAADTQYF; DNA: TGTGCCAGCAGCTTTACTCCAGCGGGAGCTGCAGATACGCAGTATTTT
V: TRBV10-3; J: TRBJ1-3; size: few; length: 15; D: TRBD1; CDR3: CATSTGTASGNTIYF; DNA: TGTGCCACCTCGACCGGGACAGCCTCTGGAAACACCATATATTTT
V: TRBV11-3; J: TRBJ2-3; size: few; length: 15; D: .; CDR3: CASSLDSRLKPTQYF; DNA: TGTGCCAGCAGCTTAGATTCCCGACTGAAACCTACGCAGTATTTT
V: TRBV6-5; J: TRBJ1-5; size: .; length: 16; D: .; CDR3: CASSYNIGQFNQPQHF; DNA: TGTGCCAGCAGTTATAATATAGGACAGTTCAATCAGCCCCAGCATTTT
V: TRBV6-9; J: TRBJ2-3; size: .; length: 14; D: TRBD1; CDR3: CASSYSKGANTQYF; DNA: TGTGCCAGCAGTTACTCGAAGGGGGCGAATACGCAGTATTTT